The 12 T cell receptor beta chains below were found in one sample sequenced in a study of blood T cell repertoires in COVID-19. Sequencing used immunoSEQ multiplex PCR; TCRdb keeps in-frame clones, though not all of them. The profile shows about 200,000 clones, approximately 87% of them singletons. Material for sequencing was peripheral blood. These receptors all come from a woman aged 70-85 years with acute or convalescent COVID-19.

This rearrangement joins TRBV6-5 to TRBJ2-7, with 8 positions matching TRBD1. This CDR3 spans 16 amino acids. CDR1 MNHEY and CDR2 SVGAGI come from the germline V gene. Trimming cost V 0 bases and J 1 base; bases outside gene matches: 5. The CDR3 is CASSYSGTGGSYEQYF. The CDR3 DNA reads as TGTGCCAGCAGTTACTCCGGGACAGGTGGGTCCTACGAGCAGTACTTC.

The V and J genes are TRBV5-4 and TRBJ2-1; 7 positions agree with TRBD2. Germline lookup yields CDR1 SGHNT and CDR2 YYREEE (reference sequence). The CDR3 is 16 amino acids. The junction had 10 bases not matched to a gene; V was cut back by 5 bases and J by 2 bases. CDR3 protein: CASRGEGLAAYNEQFF. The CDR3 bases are TGTGCCAGCAGGGGGGAAGGGCTAGCGGCCTACAATGAGCAGTTCTTC.

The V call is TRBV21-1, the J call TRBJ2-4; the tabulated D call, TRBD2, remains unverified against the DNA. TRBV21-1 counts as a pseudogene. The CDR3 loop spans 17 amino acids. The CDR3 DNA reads TGTGCCAGCAGCAAACCCTATCCTGAGTTAGCCAAAAACATTCAGTACTTC. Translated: CASSKPYPELAKNIQYF.

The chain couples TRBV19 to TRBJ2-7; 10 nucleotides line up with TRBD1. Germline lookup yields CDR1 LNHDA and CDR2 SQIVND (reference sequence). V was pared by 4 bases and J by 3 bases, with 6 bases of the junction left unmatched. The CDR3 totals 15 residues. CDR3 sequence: CASSRAGQGNYEQYF. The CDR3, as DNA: TGTGCCAGTAGTAGGGCGGGACAGGGGAACTACGAGCAGTACTTC.

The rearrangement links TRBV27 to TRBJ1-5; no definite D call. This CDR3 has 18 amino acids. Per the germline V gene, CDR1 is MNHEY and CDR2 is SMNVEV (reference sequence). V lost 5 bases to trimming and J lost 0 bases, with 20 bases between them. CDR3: CASSPYSSNSYSNQPQHF. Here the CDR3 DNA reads TGTGCCAGCAGTCCGTATTCGTCCAACTCCTATAGCAATCAGCCCCAGCATTTT.

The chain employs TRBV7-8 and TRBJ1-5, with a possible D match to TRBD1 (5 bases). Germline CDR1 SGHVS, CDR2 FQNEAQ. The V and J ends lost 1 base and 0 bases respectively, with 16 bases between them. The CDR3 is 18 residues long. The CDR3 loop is CASSLERGYVNSNQPQHF. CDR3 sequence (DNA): TGTGCCAGCAGCTTAGAACGGGGGTACGTCAATAGCAATCAGCCCCAGCATTTT.

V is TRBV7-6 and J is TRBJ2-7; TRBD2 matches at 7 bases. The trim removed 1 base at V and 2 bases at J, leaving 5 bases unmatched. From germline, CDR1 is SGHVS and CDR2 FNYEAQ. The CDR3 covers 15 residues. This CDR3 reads CASSLVSSGPYEQYF. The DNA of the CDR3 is TGTGCCAGCAGCTTAGTGTCTAGCGGTCCCTACGAGCAGTACTTC. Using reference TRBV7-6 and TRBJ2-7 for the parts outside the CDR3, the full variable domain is GAGVSQSPRYKVTKRGQDVALRCDPISGHVSLYWYRQALGQGPEFLTYFNYEAQQDKSGLPNDRFSAERPEGSISTLTIQRTEQRDSAMYRCASSLVSSGPYEQYFGPGTRLTVT.

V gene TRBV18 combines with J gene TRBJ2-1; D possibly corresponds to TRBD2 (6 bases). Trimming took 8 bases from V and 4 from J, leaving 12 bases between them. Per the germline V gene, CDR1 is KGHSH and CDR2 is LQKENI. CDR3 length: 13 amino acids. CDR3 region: CASRDSRYNEQFF. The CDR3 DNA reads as TGTGCCAGCAGGGACTCTCGGTACAATGAGCAGTTCTTC.

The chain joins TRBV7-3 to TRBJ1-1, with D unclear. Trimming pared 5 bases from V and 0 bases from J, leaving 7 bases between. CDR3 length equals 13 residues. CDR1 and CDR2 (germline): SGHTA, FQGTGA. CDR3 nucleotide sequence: TGTGCCAGCAGCACGGGGTTGAACACTGAAGCTTTCTTT. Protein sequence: CASSTGLNTEAFF.

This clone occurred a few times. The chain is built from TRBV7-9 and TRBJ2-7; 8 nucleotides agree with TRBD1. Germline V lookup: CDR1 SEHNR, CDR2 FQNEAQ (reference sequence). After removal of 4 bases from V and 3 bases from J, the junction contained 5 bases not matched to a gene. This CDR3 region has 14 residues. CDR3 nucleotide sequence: TGTGCCAGCAGCTCGGACAGGGTGGGCTACGAGCAGTACTTC. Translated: CASSSDRVGYEQYF.

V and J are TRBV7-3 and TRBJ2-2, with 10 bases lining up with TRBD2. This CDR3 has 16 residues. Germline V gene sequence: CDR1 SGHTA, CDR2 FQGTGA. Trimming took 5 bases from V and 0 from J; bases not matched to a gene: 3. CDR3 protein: CASSRTSGSNTGELFF. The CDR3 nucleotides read TGTGCCAGCAGCAGGACTAGCGGTTCGAACACCGGGGAGCTGTTTTTT. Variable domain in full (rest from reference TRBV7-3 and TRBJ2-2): GAGVSQTPSNKVTEKGKYVELRCDPISGHTALYWYRQSLGQGPEFLIYFQGTGAADDSGLPNDRFFAVRPEGSVSTLKIQRTERGDSAVYLCASSRTSGSNTGELFFGEGSRLTVL.

This chain's CDR3 is CASSWGGRNTGELFF. The CDR3 region has the DNA TGTGCCAGCAGTTGGGGGGGCAGGAACACCGGGGAGCTGTTTTTT. V is TRBV28 and J is TRBJ2-2, with a possible D match to TRBD2 (7 bases). CDR1 is MDHEN, CDR2 SYDVKM, per germline. The CDR3 is 15 amino acids. Trimming shortened V by 4 bases and J by 1 base, and 10 bases separated the two germline ends.